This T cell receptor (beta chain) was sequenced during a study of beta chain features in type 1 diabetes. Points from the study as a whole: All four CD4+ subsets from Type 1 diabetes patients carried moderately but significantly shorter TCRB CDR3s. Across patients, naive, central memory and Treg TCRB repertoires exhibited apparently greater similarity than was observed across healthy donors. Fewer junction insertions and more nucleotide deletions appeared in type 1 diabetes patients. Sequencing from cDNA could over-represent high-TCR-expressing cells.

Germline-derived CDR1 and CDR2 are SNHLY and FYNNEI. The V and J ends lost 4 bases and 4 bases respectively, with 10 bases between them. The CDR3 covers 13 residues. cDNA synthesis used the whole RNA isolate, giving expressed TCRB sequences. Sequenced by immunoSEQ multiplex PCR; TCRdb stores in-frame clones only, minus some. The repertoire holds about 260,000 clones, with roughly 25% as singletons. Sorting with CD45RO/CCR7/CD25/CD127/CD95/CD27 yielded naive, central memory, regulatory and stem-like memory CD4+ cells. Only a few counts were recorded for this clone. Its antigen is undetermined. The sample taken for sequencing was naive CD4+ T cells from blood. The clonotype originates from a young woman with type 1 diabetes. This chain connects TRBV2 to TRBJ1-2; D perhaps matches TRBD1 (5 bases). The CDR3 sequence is CASSVVGAYGYTF. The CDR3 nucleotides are TGTGCCAGCAGTGTTGTAGGGGCCTATGGCTACACCTTC.